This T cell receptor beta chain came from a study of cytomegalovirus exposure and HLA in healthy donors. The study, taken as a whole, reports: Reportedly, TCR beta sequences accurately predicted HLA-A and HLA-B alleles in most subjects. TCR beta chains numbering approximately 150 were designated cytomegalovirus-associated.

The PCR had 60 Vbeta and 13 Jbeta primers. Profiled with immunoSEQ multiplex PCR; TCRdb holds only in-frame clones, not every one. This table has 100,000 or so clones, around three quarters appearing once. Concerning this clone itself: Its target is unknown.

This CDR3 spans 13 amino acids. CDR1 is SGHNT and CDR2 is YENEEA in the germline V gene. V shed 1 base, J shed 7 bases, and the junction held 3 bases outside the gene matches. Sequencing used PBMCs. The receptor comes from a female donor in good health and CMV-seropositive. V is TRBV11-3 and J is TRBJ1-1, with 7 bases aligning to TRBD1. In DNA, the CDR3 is TGTGCCAGCAGCTTAGGGGGACAGCGTGAAGCTTTCTTT. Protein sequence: CASSLGGQREAFF. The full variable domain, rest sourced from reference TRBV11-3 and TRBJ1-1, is EAGVVQSPRYKIIEKKQPVAFWCNPISGHNTLYWYLQNLGQGPELLIRYENEEAVDDSQLPKDRFSAERLKGVDSTLKIQPAELGDSAVYLCASSLGGQREAFFGQGTRLTVV.